A selection of T cell receptor beta chains follows, all from one sample in a study of OX40 agonist ivuxolimab in advanced cancers. Generated by immunoSEQ multiplex PCR, the TCRdb table keeps only in-frame clones and is missing some. The data show about 60,000 clones, with 85% seen just once and under 5% held by the top ten. Material: CD4+ or CD8+ T cells sorted from blood, obtained in a trial of the OX40 agonist ivuxolimab. Source of these receptors: an adult with an advanced solid tumor such as melanoma, head and neck, liver or kidney cancer. Each CDR3 is given with its conserved first and last residue. D genes are given only for firm matches. Expanded clones are given a class, and other clones once, few, many or no size at all.

abundance	v_gene	d_gene	j_gene	CDR3aa	CDR3nt
.	TRBV29-1	.	TRBJ2-1	CSVYRVSYNEQFF	TGCAGCGTGTACAGGGTTTCCTACAATGAGCAGTTCTTC
.	TRBV6-4	.	TRBJ1-5	CASSLFSGSNQPQHF	TGTGCCAGCAGCCTCTTTAGTGGTAGCAATCAGCCCCAGCATTTT
.	TRBV5-4	TRBD2	TRBJ2-3	CASSLGTSGGRDTQYF	TGTGCCAGCAGCTTGGGGACTAGCGGGGGGAGAGATACGCAGTATTTT
once	TRBV10-2	.	TRBJ2-1	CASSRGAGEQFF	TGCGCCAGCAGTAGAGGGGCGGGGGAGCAGTTCTTC
.	TRBV15	.	TRBJ1-1	CATSRERTVNTEAFF	TGTGCCACCAGCAGGGAGCGGACGGTGAACACTGAAGCTTTCTTT
once	TRBV29-1	.	TRBJ2-4	CSAGEAKNIQYF	TGCAGCGCTGGAGAAGCCAAAAACATTCAGTACTTC
.	TRBV11-2	.	TRBJ2-2	CASTPLEGGTGELFF	TGTGCCAGCACCCCCCTTGAGGGAGGCACCGGGGAGCTGTTTTTT
once	TRBV5-6	.	TRBJ2-3	CASSHDYDGTDTQYF	TGTGCCAGCAGCCATGATTATGACGGCACAGATACGCAGTATTTT
.	TRBV7-7	TRBD1	TRBJ2-2	CASSPPGQGGTGELFF	TGTGCTAGCAGTCCCCCGGGACAGGGGGGCACCGGGGAGCTGTTTTTT
once	TRBV28	.	TRBJ1-5	CASSLIRQPQHF	TGTGCCAGCAGTTTGATCCGTCAGCCCCAGCATTTT
.	TRBV5-5	.	TRBJ2-2	CASSKGGGHTGELFF	TGTGCCAGCAGCAAGGGCGGGGGCCACACCGGGGAGCTGTTTTTT
.	TRBV2	.	TRBJ1-4	CASSVLATNEKLFF	TGTGCCAGCAGCGTACTCGCAACTAATGAAAAACTGTTTTTT
.	TRBV5-5	TRBD1	TRBJ1-3	CASRGTGDGNTIYF	TGTGCCAGCAGGGGGACAGGGGATGGAAACACCATATATTTT
.	TRBV2	.	TRBJ1-1	CASSDSPGTEAFF	TGTGCCAGCAGTGACAGCCCCGGCACTGAAGCTTTCTTT
.	TRBV7-8	.	TRBJ2-1	CASSRSISSYNEQFF	TGTGCCAGCAGCCGAAGTATCAGCTCCTACAATGAGCAGTTCTTC
.	TRBV6-5	.	TRBJ1-2	CASSFSGNGYTF	TGTGCCAGCAGTTTCTCAGGGAATGGCTACACCTTC
.	TRBV19	.	TRBJ2-3	CASTLQGLEDTQYF	TGTGCCAGTACCCTCCAGGGGCTAGAGGATACGCAGTATTTT
.	TRBV11-3	TRBD2	TRBJ2-3	CASSLGLAATDTQYF	TGTGCCAGCAGCTTAGGACTAGCGGCCACAGATACGCAGTATTTT
.	TRBV4-1	.	TRBJ1-1	CASSQVLAGTEAFF	TGCGCCAGCAGCCAAGTACTGGCTGGGACTGAAGCTTTCTTT
once	TRBV9	.	TRBJ2-1	CASSVASQMYNEQFF	TGTGCCAGCAGCGTCGCGTCTCAGATGTACAATGAGCAGTTCTTC
.	TRBV27	TRBD1	TRBJ1-1	CASNAGTGGFEAFF	TGTGCCAGCAACGCCGGGACAGGGGGCTTTGAAGCTTTCTTT
.	TRBV4-1	.	TRBJ1-1	CASRSPLSGQAFF	TGCGCCAGCAGATCCCCGCTTTCGGGACAAGCTTTCTTT
.	TRBV19	.	TRBJ1-4	CASSHISSTNEKLFF	TGTGCCAGTAGTCACATATCATCAACTAATGAAAAACTGTTTTTT
.	TRBV15	.	TRBJ1-6	CATSRGQAWNSPLHF	TGTGCCACCAGCAGGGGGCAAGCGTGGAATTCACCCCTCCACTTT
few	TRBV11-2	.	TRBJ1-1	CASSLLGRVRTEAFF	TGTGCCAGCAGCTTACTAGGTAGGGTGCGGACTGAAGCTTTCTTT
.	TRBV4-1	.	TRBJ2-7	CASRLKGSDLHEQYF	TGCGCCAGCAGACTTAAGGGCTCGGACCTCCACGAGCAGTACTTC
.	TRBV11-2	.	TRBJ1-6	CASSLARSASPLHF	TGTGCCAGCAGCTTAGCCAGATCAGCCTCACCCCTCCACTTT
.	TRBV7-8	.	TRBJ2-5	CASSLGGTREETQYF	TGTGCCAGCAGCTTAGGGGGCACCCGCGAAGAGACCCAGTACTTC
.	TRBV7-9	.	TRBJ2-3	CASSLAGSLTDTQYF	TGTGCCAGCAGCTTAGCCGGCAGTCTCACGGATACGCAGTATTTT
.	TRBV9	.	TRBJ2-3	CASSVVSRTDTQYF	TGTGCCAGCAGCGTCGTTAGCCGCACAGATACGCAGTATTTT
once	TRBV11-3	.	TRBJ1-1	CASSLAYLGARTEAFF	TGTGCCAGCAGCTTAGCGTATTTGGGGGCGCGGACTGAAGCTTTCTTT
.	TRBV28	.	TRBJ1-3	CASSLAGAALYSGNTIYF	TGTGCCAGCAGTTTAGCTGGAGCAGCGCTGTACTCTGGAAACACCATATATTTT